These 13 T cell receptor beta chains originate from one sample sequenced in a study of T cell changes during pregnancy in multiple sclerosis. Some clones are missing from TCRdb's copy, which holds only in-frame ones; the method was immunoSEQ multiplex PCR. In the table there are about 38,000 clones, about 93% of which are singletons. The sequencing here drew on CD4+ T cells from peripheral blood mononuclear cells, taken in the third trimester of pregnancy. These receptors were taken from a female donor in good health, enrolled as a control in a pregnancy study.

This sequence joins TRBV27 and TRBJ2-7; TRBD2 matches at 13 bases. Germline V CDR1 and CDR2: MNHEY, SMNVEV (reference sequence). The CDR3 length is 16 residues. V was pared by 5 bases and J by 4 bases, with 8 bases of the junction left unmatched. CDR3 DNA: TGTGCCAGCAGTCCTACTAGCGGGGGGGCCCCATACGAGCAGTACTTC. It yields the protein CASSPTSGGAPYEQYF.

The rearrangement uses TRBV5-1 and TRBJ2-6; the D gene is possibly TRBD2 (5 bases). CDR3 length: 17 residues. Trimming removed 0 bases from V and 0 bases from J, with 10 bases in between. CDR1 is SGHRS, CDR2 YFSETQ, per germline. The CDR3 bases are TGCGCCAGCAGCTTGGGTGAGGGCTCCTCTGGGGCCAACGTCCTGACTTTC. Protein: CASSLGEGSSGANVLTF.

The rearrangement uses TRBV5-8 and TRBJ2-5, with TRBD2 matching 11 bases. Germline V gene data show CDR1 as SGHTS and CDR2 as YDEGEE. This CDR3 has 14 amino acids. V dropped 3 bases and J dropped 5; count of bases not matched to a gene: 3. In DNA, the CDR3 is TGTGCCAGCAGCTACCGGACTAGCGGGGAGACCCAGTACTTC. This translates into CASSYRTSGETQYF.

The chain employs TRBV25-1 and TRBJ1-5; 9 nucleotides agree with TRBD1. CDR1 MGHDK and CDR2 SYGVNS come from the germline V gene. CDR3 length: 16 residues. V lost 4 bases and J lost 0; bases outside the gene matches: 4. CDR3 amino acids: CASSAPGQGSNQPQHF. DNA of the CDR3: TGTGCCAGCAGTGCCCCGGGACAGGGTAGCAATCAGCCCCAGCATTTT.

This clone was detected a few times. The V and J genes are TRBV10-3 and TRBJ1-2; D is uncertain. The CDR3 extends over 14 amino acids. Trimming pared 5 bases from V and 4 bases from J, leaving 14 bases between. Germline-derived CDR1 and CDR2 are ENHRY and SYGVKD. The CDR3 sequence: CAISPSGEAYGYTF. CDR3 DNA sequence: TGTGCCATCAGTCCCTCCGGGGAGGCCTATGGCTACACCTTC.

The chain links TRBV27 to TRBJ1-1, with D perhaps matching TRBD1 (6 bases). The germline gives CDR1 MNHEY, CDR2 SMNVEV (reference sequence). V gave up 1 base and J gave up 0 bases, with 15 bases separating them. The CDR3 runs 17 residues. CDR3 coding DNA: TGTGCCAGCAGTTTATGGGCCAGGGGTACGGTGAACACTGAAGCTTTCTTT. Translated: CASSLWARGTVNTEAFF.

The rearrangement links TRBV18 to TRBJ1-5; tentative D call: TRBD1 (5 bases). The V gene lost 2 bases and the J gene lost 7 bases, with 12 bases spanning the gap. CDR3 size: 14 residues. The germline CDR1 and CDR2 sequences are KGHSH and LQKENI. The CDR3 DNA reads as TGTGCCAGCTCACCAAACCCAGGGCGACAGCCCCAGCATTTT. Its translation is CASSPNPGRQPQHF.

The V and J genes are TRBV18 and TRBJ2-5; 8 bases fit TRBD2. The germline CDR1 and CDR2 sequences are KGHSH and LQKENI. Losses at the gene ends were 1 base for V and 4 bases for J; bases not matched to a gene: 5. The CDR3 runs to 15 residues. CDR3 nucleotides: TGTGCCAGCTCACCACAAACGGCGGGAGGAGAGACCCAGTACTTC. Its translation: CASSPQTAGGETQYF.

The chain employs TRBV4-1 and TRBJ1-5; no firm D call. CDR3 length: 16 residues. Per the germline V gene, CDR1 is MGHRA and CDR2 is YSYEKL. V gave up 0 bases and J gave up 2 bases, with 11 bases separating them. CDR3 in amino acids: CASSQDGGIGNQPQHF. CDR3 DNA: TGCGCCAGCAGCCAAGATGGAGGGATAGGCAATCAGCCCCAGCATTTT.

The rearrangement links TRBV13 to TRBJ1-1, with D possibly TRBD1 on 6 matching bases. There are 15 residues in the CDR3. Germline loops: CDR1 PRHDT, CDR2 FYEKMQ (reference sequence). Between the trimmed V and J ends, which lost 1 base and 5 bases, there was a span of 14 bases. Here the CDR3 DNA reads TGTGCCAGCAGCTTAGTGGTGGCGAGGGGGACTGAAGCTTTCTTT. The encoded protein is CASSLVVARGTEAFF.

The chain joins TRBV6-5 to TRBJ2-5; weak D call: TRBD2 (6 bases). TRBJ2-7 matches the DNA end more closely, so the J call is doubtful. This CDR3 comprises 15 residues. CDR1 is MNHEY, CDR2 SVGAGI, per germline. The CDR3 sequence is CASSSAWRGSNEQYF. The CDR3 DNA is TGTGCCAGCAGTTCAGCATGGAGGGGATCGAACGAGCAGTACTTC.

This clone was seen only once. The chain uses TRBV18 and TRBJ1-5; D is uncertain. V lost 1 base, J lost 0 bases, and 7 bases lay in between. Germline V gene data show CDR1 as KGHSH and CDR2 as LQKENI. CDR3 length: 15 amino acids. CDR3 protein: CASSPQADSNQPQHF. The CDR3 DNA reads as TGTGCCAGCTCACCACAAGCGGATAGCAATCAGCCCCAGCATTTT.

This chain links TRBV10-3 with TRBJ2-3; D gene ambiguous. The CDR3 extends over 15 amino acids. Germline V gene sequence: CDR1 ENHRY, CDR2 SYGVKD. The V end lost 2 bases, the J end lost 5 bases, and 14 bases lay between the germline ends. CDR3 DNA: TGTGCCATCAGTGAGCCAGACTCTCGCGGAGATACGCAGTATTTT. As protein: CAISEPDSRGDTQYF.